This passage covers 27 T cell receptor beta chains from one sample sequenced in a study of T-cell memory formation after mild COVID-19. TCRdb recomputed calls from the 5' RACE reads with MiXCR, one row per CDR3 protein. The sample shows fewer than 650,000 distinct CDR3 sequences, roughly 22% of them seen only once. The sample was PBMCs or a T cell subset sorted from them (not recorded which). Receptor source: an adult woman who had mild COVID-19 (a few samples of this study predate the infection). Cell type and time point are not known.

This clonotype was counted a few times. The chain couples TRBV9 to TRBJ2-2; perhaps D is TRBD1 or TRBD2 (6 bases each). Germline V gene lookup returns CDR1 SGDLS and CDR2 YYNGEE. V was shortened by 2 bases and J by 4 bases, with 15 bases between the two germline ends. This CDR3 region has 16 residues. The CDR3: CASSVNKGGLTGELFF. CDR3 nucleotides: TGTGCCAGCAGCGTCAATAAGGGGGGACTCACCGGGGAGCTGTTTTTT. Full variable domain (missing parts from reference TRBV9 and TRBJ2-2): DSGVTQTPKHLITATGQRVTLRCSPRSGDLSVYWYQQSLDQGLQFLIQYYNGEERAKGNILERFSAQQFPDLHSELNLSSLELGDSALYFCASSVNKGGLTGELFFGEGSRLTVL.

In this sample, this clonotype turned up many times. The chain uses TRBV5-5 and TRBJ2-1; D remains unclear. The CDR3 loop spans 15 amino acids. V was clipped by 4 bases and J by 0 bases, with 11 bases between them. Germline-derived CDR1 and CDR2 are SGHKS and YYEKEE (reference sequence). The CDR3 is CASSKVLSSYNEQFF. CDR3 nucleotide sequence: TGTGCCAGCAGCAAAGTCCTGAGCTCCTACAATGAGCAGTTCTTC.

The sample holds a few counts of this clonotype. The chain is built from TRBV9 and TRBJ2-7; unclear D gene. The CDR3 spans 13 residues. Trimming stripped 3 bases from V and 5 bases from J, with 12 bases between. Looked up from germline, CDR1 is SGDLS and CDR2 is YYNGEE. The CDR3 nucleotides are TGTGCCAGCAGCGAGGGCTTTCCGGACGAGCAGTACTTC. It codes for CASSEGFPDEQYF.

This clonotype came up a few times. This rearrangement joins TRBV27 to TRBJ2-1; the match to TRBD2 covers 8 bases. Germline V gives CDR1 MNHEY, CDR2 SMNVEV (reference sequence). V lost 3 bases to trimming and J lost 6 bases; unmatched junction nucleotides: 7. The CDR3 runs 15 residues. The CDR3 sequence: CASSFFAGGFNEQFF. The CDR3 DNA reads as TGTGCCAGCAGTTTCTTTGCGGGGGGATTCAATGAGCAGTTCTTC.

This clonotype was seen more than once but under ten times. The rearrangement uses TRBV7-9 and TRBJ1-1; D remains ambiguous. Deletions cut 2 bases from V and 1 base from J, with 11 bases between. CDR3 length: 15 residues. Germline values: CDR1 SEHNR, CDR2 FQNEAQ (reference sequence). The CDR3 is CASSLPENKNTEAFF. CDR3 nucleotide sequence: TGTGCCAGCAGCTTACCTGAAAACAAGAACACTGAAGCTTTCTTT.

This clonotype was picked up many times. The gene calls are TRBV6-5 and TRBJ1-1, with no clear D. The germline V gene has CDR1 MNHEY and CDR2 SVGAGI. Trimming removed 4 bases from V and 0 bases from J, with 9 bases in between. The CDR3 length is 14 residues. CDR3 protein: CASSSDGVNTEAFF. CDR3 DNA sequence: TGTGCCAGCAGTTCGGATGGTGTGAACACTGAAGCTTTCTTT.

This clonotype was seen a few times. This rearrangement joins TRBV7-8 to TRBJ2-2; 12 positions match TRBD1. The germline gives CDR1 SGHVS, CDR2 FQNEAQ. The CDR3 loop spans 18 amino acids. Germline trimming cut 2 bases from V and 6 bases from J; bases unmatched to any gene: 10. The CDR3 coding sequence is TGTGCCAGCAGCTTACGGGACAGGGGGCAATCCCTTGCCGGGGAGCTGTTTTTT. This encodes CASSLRDRGQSLAGELFF.

This chain joins TRBV4-1 and TRBJ2-7; D may correspond to TRBD1 or TRBD2 (5 bases each). CDR1 and CDR2 (germline): MGHRA, YSYEKL. The CDR3 is made up of 15 amino acids. Trimming took off 4 bases at V and 3 bases at J, with 16 bases between the two ends. CDR3 sequence (DNA): TGCGCCAGCAGCCCCTTAGGGACGGCCAGCTACGAGCAGTACTTC. Residues: CASSPLGTASYEQYF.

This chain links TRBV5-1 with TRBJ2-3; a weak D match, TRBD1 (6 bases). The V end lost 8 bases, the J end lost 2 bases, and 15 bases lay between the germline ends. Per germline, CDR1 SGHRS and CDR2 YFSETQ. The CDR3 covers 14 residues. CDR3 sequence reads: CARDGGLLTDTQYF. The CDR3 DNA sequence: TGCGCCAGAGATGGGGGCTTACTCACAGATACGCAGTATTTT.

V gene TRBV12-3 or TRBV12-4 combines with J gene TRBJ2-7; D is unclear. Trimming stripped 6 bases from V and 6 bases from J, with 12 bases between. CDR3 length: 12 residues. In nucleotides, the CDR3 is TGTGCCAGCAGAGAAAGGGTATCCGAGCAGTACTTC. It is translated as CASRERVSEQYF.

This clonotype was observed a few times. The chain joins TRBV20-1 to TRBJ1-6; possibly TRBD1 for D (5 bases). The length of the CDR3 is 14 residues. Germline CDR1 DFQATT, CDR2 SNEGSKA (reference sequence). V lost 3 bases, J lost 0 bases, and 6 bases lay in between. The CDR3 is CSARDNSYNSPLHF. The CDR3, as DNA: TGCAGTGCTAGGGACAACTCCTATAATTCACCCCTCCACTTT.

This clonotype showed up just a few times. The chain couples TRBV15 to TRBJ2-7, with unresolved D. The germline V gene has CDR1 LNHNV and CDR2 YYDKDF (reference sequence). V was clipped by 2 bases and J by 9 bases, with 11 bases between them. The CDR3 totals 12 residues. The CDR3 DNA reads TGTGCCACCAGCAGATTTGATGGCAGGCAGTACTTC. Translated, it gives CATSRFDGRQYF.

A note on this clonotype: Sequence at one end of the junction differs from germline and may be a read error. The CDR3: CSVESSGSGRGKQLF. Here the CDR3 DNA reads TGCAGCGTTGAGAGTAGCGGGAGCGGACGTGGTAAGCAGTTATTC. The gene calls are TRBV29-1 and TRBJ2-1; 9 bases fit TRBD2. The germline V gene encodes CDR1 SQVTM and CDR2 ANQGSEA. This CDR3 has 15 residues.

This sequence joins TRBV6-5 and TRBJ1-4; 7 bases align to TRBD1. Per germline, CDR1 MNHEY and CDR2 SVGAGI. The CDR3 covers 14 residues. V lost 2 bases to trimming and J lost 4 bases; unmatched junction nucleotides: 1. CDR3 sequence (DNA): TGTGCCAGCAGTTACGCAGGGGGTAATGAAAAACTGTTTTTT. Encoded protein: CASSYAGGNEKLFF.

The genes are TRBV18 and TRBJ1-1, with D unresolved. CDR1 and CDR2 from the germline V gene are KGHSH and LQKENI. The CDR3 consists of 14 residues. V lost 6 bases and J 1 base, leaving 12 bases between the germline ends. The CDR3 here is CASSPSVRNTEAFF. CDR3 DNA: TGTGCCAGCTCTCCCTCTGTGCGGAACACTGAAGCTTTCTTT.

This chain joins TRBV15 and TRBJ2-4, with a weak D call TRBD2 (7 bases). V was clipped by 5 bases and J by 1 base, with 18 bases between them. From germline, CDR1 is LNHNV and CDR2 YYDKDF (reference sequence). The CDR3 extends over 17 amino acids. CDR3 nucleotides: TGTGCCACCAGCGGGGGGGCCGGGCCAGCGGCCAAAAACATTCAGTACTTC. Translated: CATSGGAGPAAKNIQYF. Based on the CDR3 plus reference TRBV15 and TRBJ2-4, the full variable domain is DAMVIQNPRYQVTQFGKPVTLSCSQTLNHNVMYWYQQKSSQAPKLLFHYYDKDFNNEADTPDNFQSRRPNTSFCFLDIRSPGLGDTAMYLCATSGGAGPAAKNIQYFGAGTRLSVL.

This clonotype was observed many times. The V call is TRBV7-9, the J call TRBJ2-3, with a tentative D call TRBD1 (5 bases). The CDR3 covers 13 residues. V gave up 6 bases and J gave up 3 bases, with 10 bases separating them. Looked up from germline, CDR1 is SEHNR and CDR2 is FQNEAQ (reference sequence). The CDR3 DNA is TGTGCCAGCAGTCCAGGGTCTACAGATACGCAGTATTTT. Amino acids: CASSPGSTDTQYF.

In this sample, this clonotype turned up a few times. The chain recombines TRBV12-3 or TRBV12-4 with TRBJ2-3, with 7 nucleotides matching TRBD2. After removal of 10 bases from V and 2 bases from J, the junction contained 15 bases not matched to a gene. This CDR3 is 16 amino acids long. The chain's CDR3 is CATRSASSGVTDTQYF. Here the CDR3 DNA reads TGTGCCACCCGTTCCGCCTCTAGCGGAGTCACAGATACGCAGTATTTT.

In this sample, this clonotype turned up a few times. V is TRBV27 and J is TRBJ2-7; TRBD2 aligns across 9 bases. With V trimmed by 0 bases and J by 6 bases, 9 bases remained unmatched. Germline V gives CDR1 MNHEY, CDR2 SMNVEV (reference sequence). CDR3 size: 16 residues. The CDR3 region is CASSLSGKREAREQYF. The CDR3 DNA reads TGTGCCAGCAGTTTATCGGGGAAGCGGGAGGCCCGCGAGCAGTACTTC.

This clonotype was observed a handful of times. V gene TRBV7-2 combines with J gene TRBJ2-5; 8 nucleotides match TRBD2. This CDR3 comprises 17 residues. Germline trimming cut 2 bases from V and 5 bases from J; bases unmatched to any gene: 13. Germline V gives CDR1 SGHTA, CDR2 FQGNSA. CDR3 nucleotides: TGTGCCAGCAGCTTAAGTTCAGCGGGAGTCCCGATTGAGACCCAGTACTTC. Translation gives CASSLSSAGVPIETQYF.

This chain uses TRBV7-9 with TRBJ2-5; D remains unclear. The CDR3 loop spans 13 amino acids. CDR1 is SEHNR and CDR2 is FQNEAQ in the germline V gene (reference sequence). The V and J ends lost 5 bases and 2 bases respectively, with 9 bases between them. CDR3 loop: CASSVMGQETQYF. CDR3 bases: TGTGCCAGCAGCGTGATGGGACAAGAGACCCAGTACTTC.

This clonotype was seen once. The chain employs TRBV7-9 and TRBJ2-5, with 8 bases that match TRBD2. With 4 bases clipped from V and 5 bases from J, the junction kept 12 bases outside the gene matches. This CDR3 comprises 16 residues. The germline gives CDR1 SEHNR, CDR2 FQNEAQ (reference sequence). CDR3 sequence (DNA): TGTGCCAGCAGCTCCACCCGTAGCGGGGTCAGGGAGACCCAGTACTTC. Protein: CASSSTRSGVRETQYF. The complete variable domain, with remaining parts taken from reference TRBV7-9 and TRBJ2-5, reads DTGVSQNPRHKITKRGQNVTFRCDPISEHNRLYWYRQTLGQGPEFLTYFQNEAQLEKSRLLSDRFSAERPKGSFSTLEIQRTEQGDSAMYLCASSSTRSGVRETQYFGPGTRLLVL.

There are a few counts of this clonotype. The chain has TRBV5-1 and TRBJ2-3; 8 bases fit TRBD1. The V segment lost 4 bases and the J segment 3 bases; nucleotides outside the gene matches: 7. The CDR3 runs 15 residues. Germline V gives CDR1 SGHRS, CDR2 YFSETQ. CDR3 in DNA: TGCGCCAGCAGCCGCGAGCACAGGGGGACAGATACGCAGTATTTT. It translates to CASSREHRGTDTQYF.

The V and J genes are TRBV6-5 and TRBJ1-2, with TRBD1 matching over 8 bases. Per the germline V gene, CDR1 is MNHEY and CDR2 is SVGAGI. This CDR3 contains 18 residues. Losses at the gene ends were 3 bases for V and 0 bases for J; bases not matched to a gene: 12. CDR3 sequence (DNA): TGTGCCAGCAGTTATCTGCCGGGACAGGAATACCCTAACTATGGCTACACCTTC. This translates into CASSYLPGQEYPNYGYTF.

The chain joins TRBV7-2 to TRBJ2-2; the match to TRBD2 covers 7 bases. CDR3 length equals 16 residues. Germline V CDR1 and CDR2: SGHTA, FQGNSA. Trimming cost V 1 base and J 5 bases; bases outside gene matches: 7. As DNA, the CDR3 is TGTGCCAGCAGCTTAGGGTCGGGAGGAGCTACCGGGGAGCTGTTTTTT. Amino acid sequence: CASSLGSGGATGELFF.

This chain links TRBV19 with TRBJ1-2, with D tentatively TRBD1 (6 bases). The CDR3 is 14 amino acids. Germline CDR1 LNHDA, CDR2 SQIVND (reference sequence). Trimming cost V 6 bases and J 8 bases, with 19 bases left between them. The DNA of the CDR3 is TGTGCCAGTAGAACCCTGGACAGCTTGAGGGGCTACACCTTC. Protein product: CASRTLDSLRGYTF.

This rearrangement joins TRBV7-9 to TRBJ2-7; D might be TRBD2 (6 bases). The V and J ends lost 4 bases and 2 bases respectively, with 12 bases between them. Germline V gene sequence: CDR1 SEHNR, CDR2 FQNEAQ (reference sequence). The CDR3 is 14 residues long. Here the CDR3 DNA reads TGTGCCAGCAGCTCGGGGACTGTAGCCTACGAGCAGTACTTC. It yields the protein CASSSGTVAYEQYF.